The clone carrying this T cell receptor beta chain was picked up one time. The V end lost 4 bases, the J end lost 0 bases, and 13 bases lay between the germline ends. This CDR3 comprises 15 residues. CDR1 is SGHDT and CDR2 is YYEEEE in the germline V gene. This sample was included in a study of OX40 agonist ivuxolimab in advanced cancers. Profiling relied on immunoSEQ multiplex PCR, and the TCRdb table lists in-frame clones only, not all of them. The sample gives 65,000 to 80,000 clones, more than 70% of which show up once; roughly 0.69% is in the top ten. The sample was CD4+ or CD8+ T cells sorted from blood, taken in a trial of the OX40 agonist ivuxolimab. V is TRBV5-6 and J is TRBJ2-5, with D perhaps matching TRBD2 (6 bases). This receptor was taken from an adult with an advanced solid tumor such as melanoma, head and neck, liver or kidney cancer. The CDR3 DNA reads TGTGCCAGCAGCCCGGGACTTCCGTACCAAGAGACCCAGTACTTC. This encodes CASSPGLPYQETQYF.